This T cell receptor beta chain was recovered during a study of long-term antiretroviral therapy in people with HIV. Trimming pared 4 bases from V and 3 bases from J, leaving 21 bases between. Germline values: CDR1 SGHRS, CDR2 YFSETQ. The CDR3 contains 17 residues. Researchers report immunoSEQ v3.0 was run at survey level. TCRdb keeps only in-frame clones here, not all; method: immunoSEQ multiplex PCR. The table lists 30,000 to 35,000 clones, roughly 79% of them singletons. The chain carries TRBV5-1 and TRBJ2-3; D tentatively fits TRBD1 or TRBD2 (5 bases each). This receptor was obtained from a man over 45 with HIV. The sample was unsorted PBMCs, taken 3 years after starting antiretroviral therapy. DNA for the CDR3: TGCGCCAGCAGCCCACTTGGGACCCTCCAGGAGACAGATACGCAGTATTTT. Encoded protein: CASSPLGTLQETDTQYF.